This passage covers 27 T cell receptor beta chains from one sample sequenced in a study of blood T cell repertoires in COVID-19. The method was immunoSEQ multiplex PCR; TCRdb's version includes in-frame clones alone and lacks a portion of them. Here the sample spans about 280,000 clones, around 93% being singletons. Material: PBMCs or T cells enriched from blood (not recorded which). These receptors came from a man between 35 and 55 years old who had been exposed to COVID-19.

This clone has a single count. V and J are TRBV11-3 and TRBJ2-3; TRBD2 aligns across 10 bases. With V trimmed by 3 bases and J by 4 bases, 13 bases remained unmatched. The V gene's germline CDR1 is SGHNT and CDR2 YENEEA. The length of the CDR3 is 18 residues. CDR3 DNA sequence: TGTGCCAGCAGCTTCCGGCCTAGCGGGAGAAGTCCCCCAGATACGCAGTATTTT. This gives the protein CASSFRPSGRSPPDTQYF. Together with reference TRBV11-3 and TRBJ2-3, the CDR3 gives the full variable domain: EAGVVQSPRYKIIEKKQPVAFWCNPISGHNTLYWYLQNLGQGPELLIRYENEEAVDDSQLPKDRFSAERLKGVDSTLKIQPAELGDSAVYLCASSFRPSGRSPPDTQYFGPGTRLTVL.

In this sample, this clone turned up once. CDR3 nucleotides: TGTGCCACCAGTGCCCCGACAGGGACGTTTGGCTACACCTTC. Amino acid sequence: CATSAPTGTFGYTF. The chain uses TRBV24-1 and TRBJ1-2; 7 nucleotides line up with TRBD1. CDR1 and CDR2 (germline): KGHDR, SFDVKD. The V and J ends lost 5 bases and 7 bases, in that order; junction bases with no gene match: 9. This CDR3 contains 14 residues.

The chain carries TRBV9 and TRBJ2-1; TRBD1 matches 8 bases. The CDR3 totals 15 residues. Germline V gene lookup returns CDR1 SGDLS and CDR2 YYNGEE. Unmatched junction bases numbered 9, after V lost 4 bases and J lost 6 bases. The CDR3 reads CASSRGGTGGNEQFF. In nucleotides, the CDR3 is TGTGCCAGCAGCAGGGGCGGCACAGGGGGCAATGAGCAGTTCTTC.

The chain is built from TRBV6-5 and TRBJ2-3; TRBD2 matches at 7 bases. V lost 6 bases, J lost 3 bases, and 9 bases stayed unmatched. From germline, CDR1 is MNHEY and CDR2 SVGAGI. The CDR3 sequence is 15 residues long. This CDR3 reads CASRHTRGLTDTQYF. DNA for the CDR3: TGTGCCAGCAGACACACTAGGGGACTAACAGATACGCAGTATTTT.

This clone was recorded only once. This chain connects TRBV27 to TRBJ1-4; TRBD1 might be the D (5 bases). Germline lookup yields CDR1 MNHEY and CDR2 SMNVEV (reference sequence). V was clipped by 4 bases and J by 8 bases, with 8 bases between them. The CDR3 consists of 12 residues. The CDR3 region has the DNA TGTGCCAGCAGTTCCCGGGGGGAAAAACTGTTTTTT. Protein product: CASSSRGEKLFF. Full variable domain (remainder filled in from reference TRBV27 and TRBJ1-4): EAQVTQNPRYLITVTGKKLTVTCSQNMNHEYMSWYRQDPGLGLRQIYYSMNVEVTDKGDVPEGYKVSRKEKRNFPLILESPSPNQTSLYFCASSSRGEKLFFGSGTQLSVL.

V gene TRBV5-5 combines with J gene TRBJ1-1, with D possibly matching TRBD1 (5 bases). Germline CDR1 and CDR2: SGHKS and YYEKEE (reference sequence). This CDR3 spans 15 amino acids. V lost 4 bases, J lost 1 base, and 14 bases lay in between. The CDR3 loop reads CASSPSAGENTEAFF. The CDR3 region has the DNA TGTGCCAGCAGCCCTTCCGCGGGGGAGAACACTGAAGCTTTCTTT.

The J gene is TRBJ1-6, the V gene TRBV9; 8 bases line up with TRBD1. The CDR3 covers 15 residues. V was clipped by 3 bases and J by 6 bases; unmatched bases: 5. CDR1 is SGDLS and CDR2 is YYNGEE in the germline V gene. CDR3 residues: CASSDGDRFNSPLHF. The CDR3 region has the DNA TGTGCCAGCAGCGACGGGGACAGGTTTAATTCACCCCTCCACTTT.

V gene TRBV28 combines with J gene TRBJ1-5; D might be TRBD1 (5 bases). The germline V gene encodes CDR1 MDHEN and CDR2 SYDVKM. This CDR3 spans 13 amino acids. Between the trimmed V and J ends, which lost 7 bases and 0 bases, there was a span of 7 bases. The CDR3 here is CASNRNSNQPQHF. The DNA of the CDR3 is TGTGCCAGCAACAGGAATAGCAATCAGCCCCAGCATTTT.

The J gene is TRBJ1-5, the V gene TRBV7-2; D might be TRBD1 (6 bases). Germline V gives CDR1 SGHTA, CDR2 FQGNSA. The CDR3 consists of 14 residues. V was trimmed by 4 bases and J by 6 bases, leaving 13 bases between them. This CDR3 reads CASSSTGRTQPQHF. Written as DNA, the CDR3 is TGTGCCAGCAGCTCTACAGGGCGCACTCAGCCCCAGCATTTT.

CDR3 protein: CASSRGQGYEQFF. CDR3 coding DNA: TGTGCCAGCAGCCGGGGACAGGGCTATGAGCAGTTCTTC. The chain combines TRBV28 with TRBJ2-1; 9 bases line up with TRBD1. Germline CDR1 and CDR2: MDHEN and SYDVKM. This CDR3 comprises 13 residues. V gave up 6 bases and J gave up 8 bases; unmatched junction bases: 5.

CDR3 loop: CASSVDSGTGDTGELFF. As DNA, the CDR3 is TGTGCCAGCAGCGTTGATTCCGGGACAGGGGACACCGGGGAGCTGTTTTTT. The chain carries TRBV9 and TRBJ2-2, with 10 bases that match TRBD1. After removal of 2 bases from V and 3 bases from J, the junction contained 7 bases not matched to a gene. Germline CDR1 and CDR2: SGDLS and YYNGEE. The CDR3 covers 17 residues.

This clone showed up just once. The rearrangement uses TRBV9 and TRBJ2-7; D is unclear. V was clipped by 4 bases and J by 1 base, with 9 bases between them. CDR1 and CDR2 from the germline V gene are SGDLS and YYNGEE. The CDR3 loop spans 13 amino acids. In nucleotides, the CDR3 is TGTGCCAGCAGCTCGAGAAGTTCCTACGAGCAGTACTTC. This sequence encodes CASSSRSSYEQYF.

The gene calls are TRBV4-3 and TRBJ2-3, with a possible D match to TRBD2 (5 bases). Germline lookup yields CDR1 LGHNA and CDR2 YSLEER. The CDR3 is 15 amino acids. The V end lost 1 base, the J end lost 6 bases, and 14 bases lay between the germline ends. Here the CDR3 DNA reads TGCGCCAGCAGCCAAGGTTCGGGATTCGTGGATACGCAGTATTTT. Translated, it gives CASSQGSGFVDTQYF.

V usage is TRBV14 and J usage is TRBJ2-2; weak D call: TRBD1 (6 bases). CDR1 and CDR2 from the germline V gene are SGHDN and FVKESK. V shed 0 bases and J shed 6 bases, with 14 bases lying between them. The CDR3 is made up of 16 amino acids. CDR3: CASSQEGTGLSGELFF. DNA of the CDR3: TGTGCCAGCAGCCAAGAAGGTACAGGGCTGTCCGGGGAGCTGTTTTTT.

J is TRBJ2-3 and V is TRBV27; tentative D call: TRBD2 (8 bases). The CDR3 is made up of 16 amino acids. The V gene's germline CDR1 is MNHEY and CDR2 SMNVEV (reference sequence). The ends were cut back, 7 bases at V and 5 bases at J, with 22 bases in the middle. This chain's CDR3 is CASTLTIAGQLDTQYF. Written as DNA, the CDR3 is TGTGCCAGCACCTTAACTATAGCGGGACAGCTAGATACGCAGTATTTT.

The V gene is TRBV7-3, the J gene TRBJ2-3, with TRBD2 identical over 9 bases. This CDR3 comprises 16 residues. V shed 2 bases, J shed 5 bases, and the junction held 8 bases outside the gene matches. CDR1 and CDR2 from the germline V gene are SGHTA and FQGTGA. CDR3 coding DNA: TGTGCCAGCAGCTTAGCGGGAGGGCCGGAGGGAGATACGCAGTATTTT. Amino acid sequence: CASSLAGGPEGDTQYF.

This chain uses TRBV19 with TRBJ1-2; no firm D call. V gave up 3 bases and J gave up 1 base, with 18 bases separating them. CDR1 LNHDA and CDR2 SQIVND come from the germline V gene (reference sequence). This CDR3 spans 17 amino acids. CDR3 DNA sequence: TGTGCCAGTAGTATGGCAGACGGCAGGCGTGGTAACTATGGCTACACCTTC. Translating it yields CASSMADGRRGNYGYTF.

With respect to this clone: Other DNA sequences in this specimen translate into the identical CDR3. DNA of the CDR3: TGTGCCAGCAGGACGGGGAGCAATCAGCCCCAGCATTTT. This translates into CASRTGSNQPQHF. This chain connects TRBV2 to TRBJ1-5; no clear D. Trimming removed 6 bases at V and 1 base at J, with 7 bases between. Germline-derived CDR1 and CDR2 are SNHLY and FYNNEI. CDR3 length equals 13 residues. The full variable domain, in which reference TRBV2 and TRBJ1-5 provide the parts outside the CDR3, is EPEVTQTPSHQVTQMGQEVILRCVPISNHLYFYWYRQILGQKVEFLVSFYNNEISEKSEIFDDQFSVERPDGSNFTLKIRSTKLEDSAMYFCASRTGSNQPQHFGDGTRLSIL.

The chain employs TRBV19 and TRBJ1-1; no clear D. The CDR3 has 14 residues. Trimming removed 3 bases from V and 1 base from J, with 9 bases in between. Looked up from germline, CDR1 is LNHDA and CDR2 is SQIVND (reference sequence). CDR3 DNA: TGTGCCAGTAGTATCCGCCGGGGGAACACTGAAGCTTTCTTT. It yields the protein CASSIRRGNTEAFF.

The genes are TRBV5-1 and TRBJ2-3, with a possible D match to TRBD1 (5 bases). V dropped 0 bases and J dropped 2 bases, with 22 bases sitting between them. Per the germline V gene, CDR1 is SGHRS and CDR2 is YFSETQ. This CDR3 region has 19 residues. The CDR3 coding sequence is TGCGCCAGCAGCTTGGCAGGGCCACTAATAACAGGACACACAGATACGCAGTATTTT. This gives the protein CASSLAGPLITGHTDTQYF.

DNA for the CDR3: TGTGCCAGCAGTATCTCCGGGACTAGCTTGGATACGCAGTATTTT. Translated: CASSISGTSLDTQYF. V and J are TRBV6-5 and TRBJ2-3; the match to TRBD2 covers 9 bases. The CDR3 totals 15 residues. V shed 5 bases, J shed 6 bases, and the junction held 9 bases outside the gene matches. From germline, CDR1 is MNHEY and CDR2 SVGAGI.

V usage is TRBV30 and J usage is TRBJ1-3, with a weak D call TRBD1 (5 bases). With 2 bases removed from V and 0 bases from J, the gap between germline ends came to 14 bases. The CDR3 spans 16 residues. From germline, CDR1 is GTSNPN and CDR2 SVGIG (reference sequence). DNA for the CDR3: TGTGCCTGGAGTCCAGGGACTTCCAGCTCTGGAAACACCATATATTTT. Translation: CAWSPGTSSSGNTIYF.

The CDR3 sequence is CASSQERTGTAWTTKETQYF. For the CDR3, the DNA is TGTGCCAGCAGCCAAGAAAGAACCGGGACAGCCTGGACAACCAAGGAGACCCAGTACTTC. This sequence joins TRBV14 and TRBJ2-5; TRBD1 agrees at 7 bases. Germline V gives CDR1 SGHDN, CDR2 FVKESK. CDR3 size: 20 residues. V shed 0 bases, J shed 5 bases, and the junction held 21 bases outside the gene matches.

The rearrangement links TRBV11-2 to TRBJ2-7; D unresolved. This CDR3 has 14 amino acids. Trimming took off 5 bases at V and 0 bases at J, with 11 bases between the two ends. The germline V gene encodes CDR1 SGHAT and CDR2 FQNNGV. The CDR3 DNA sequence: TGTGCCAGCAGCCCCTCAGGATTCTCCTACGAGCAGTACTTC. Protein: CASSPSGFSYEQYF.

This chain links TRBV5-4 with TRBJ2-7, with unresolved D. The CDR3 spans 12 residues. Trimming removed 0 bases at V and 6 bases at J, with 7 bases between. CDR1 and CDR2 from the germline V gene are SGHNT and YYREEE (reference sequence). The CDR3 here is CASSLGLGEQYF. DNA of the CDR3: TGTGCCAGCAGCTTGGGGCTAGGCGAGCAGTACTTC.

V is TRBV2 and J is TRBJ2-2, with 14 bases identical to TRBD2. CDR1 and CDR2 from the germline V gene are SNHLY and FYNNEI. The CDR3 has 19 amino acids. Trimming at V came to 5 bases and at J to 0 bases, leaving 8 bases not matched to a gene. In DNA, the CDR3 is TGTGCCAGCAGTTACTCGACTAGCGGGAGGGAGGCGAACACCGGGGAGCTGTTTTTT. Protein product: CASSYSTSGREANTGELFF.

This sequence joins TRBV27 and TRBJ1-2; 9 bases line up with TRBD1. The germline V gene has CDR1 MNHEY and CDR2 SMNVEV (reference sequence). CDR3 length: 15 amino acids. V shed 5 bases and J 0 bases; nucleotides not matched to a gene: 4. The CDR3 DNA follows: TGTGCCAGCAGTCACGGGACAGGGACTAACTATGGCTACACCTTC. Residues: CASSHGTGTNYGYTF.